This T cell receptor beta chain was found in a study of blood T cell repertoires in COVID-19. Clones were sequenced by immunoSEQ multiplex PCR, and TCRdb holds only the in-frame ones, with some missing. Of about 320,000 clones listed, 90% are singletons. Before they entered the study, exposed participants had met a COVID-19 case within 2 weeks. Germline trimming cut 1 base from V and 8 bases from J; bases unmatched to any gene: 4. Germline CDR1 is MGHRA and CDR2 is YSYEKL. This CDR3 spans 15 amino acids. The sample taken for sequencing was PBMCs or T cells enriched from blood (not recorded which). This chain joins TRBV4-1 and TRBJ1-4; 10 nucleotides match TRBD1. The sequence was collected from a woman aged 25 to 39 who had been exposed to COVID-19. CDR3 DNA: TGCGCCAGCAGCCAAGTGGGACAGGGGAGAGAAAAACTGTTTTTT. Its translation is CASSQVGQGREKLFF.